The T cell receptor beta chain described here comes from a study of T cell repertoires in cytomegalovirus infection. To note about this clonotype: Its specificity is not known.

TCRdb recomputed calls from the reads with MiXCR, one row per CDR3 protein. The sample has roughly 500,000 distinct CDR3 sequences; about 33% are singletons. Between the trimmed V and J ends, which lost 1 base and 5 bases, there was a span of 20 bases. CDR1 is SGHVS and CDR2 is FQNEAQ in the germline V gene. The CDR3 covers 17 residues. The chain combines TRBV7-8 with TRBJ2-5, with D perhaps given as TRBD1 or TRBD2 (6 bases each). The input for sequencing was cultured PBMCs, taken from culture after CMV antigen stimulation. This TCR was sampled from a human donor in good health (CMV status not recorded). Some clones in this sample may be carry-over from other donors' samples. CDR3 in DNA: TGTGCCAGCAGCTTAGTCGGGCCAAGGGGGGAGGTGGAGACCCAGTACTTC. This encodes CASSLVGPRGEVETQYF.